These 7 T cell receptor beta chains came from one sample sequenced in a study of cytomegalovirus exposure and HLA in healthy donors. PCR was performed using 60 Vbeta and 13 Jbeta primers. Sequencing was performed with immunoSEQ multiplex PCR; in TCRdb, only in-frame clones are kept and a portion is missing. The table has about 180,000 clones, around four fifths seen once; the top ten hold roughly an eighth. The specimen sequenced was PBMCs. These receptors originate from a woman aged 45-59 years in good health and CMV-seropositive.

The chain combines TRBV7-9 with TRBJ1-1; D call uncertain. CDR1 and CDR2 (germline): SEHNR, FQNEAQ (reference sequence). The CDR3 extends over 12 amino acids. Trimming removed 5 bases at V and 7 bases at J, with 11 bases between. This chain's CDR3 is CASSLIASEAFF. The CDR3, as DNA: TGTGCCAGCAGCCTTATCGCTAGTGAAGCTTTCTTT. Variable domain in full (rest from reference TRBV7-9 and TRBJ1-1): DTGVSQNPRHKITKRGQNVTFRCDPISEHNRLYWYRQTLGQGPEFLTYFQNEAQLEKSRLLSDRFSAERPKGSFSTLEIQRTEQGDSAMYLCASSLIASEAFFGQGTRLTVV.

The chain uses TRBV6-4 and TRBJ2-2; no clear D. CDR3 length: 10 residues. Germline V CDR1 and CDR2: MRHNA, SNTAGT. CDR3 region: CVERTGELFF. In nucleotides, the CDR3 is TGTGTCGAAAGGACCGGGGAGCTGTTTTTT.

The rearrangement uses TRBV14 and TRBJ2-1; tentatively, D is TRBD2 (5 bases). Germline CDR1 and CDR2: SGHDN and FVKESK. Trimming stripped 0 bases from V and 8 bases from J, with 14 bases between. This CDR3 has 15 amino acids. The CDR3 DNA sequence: TGTGCCAGCAGCCAAGATCGGCTAGCTATCGATGAGCAGTTCTTC. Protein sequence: CASSQDRLAIDEQFF.

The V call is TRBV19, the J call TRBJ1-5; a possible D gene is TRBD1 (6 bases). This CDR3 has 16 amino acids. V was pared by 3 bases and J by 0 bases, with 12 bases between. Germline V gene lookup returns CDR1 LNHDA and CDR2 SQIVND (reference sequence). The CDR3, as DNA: TGTGCCAGTAGTATTCCCAGGGGAAGTAGCAATCAGCCCCAGCATTTT. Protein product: CASSIPRGSSNQPQHF.

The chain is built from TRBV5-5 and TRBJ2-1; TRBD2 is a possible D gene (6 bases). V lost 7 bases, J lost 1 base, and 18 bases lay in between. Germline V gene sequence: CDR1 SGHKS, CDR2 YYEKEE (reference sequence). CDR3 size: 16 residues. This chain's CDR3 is CASQRNERASYNEQFF. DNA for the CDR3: TGTGCCAGCCAAAGGAATGAGCGGGCGTCCTACAATGAGCAGTTCTTC.

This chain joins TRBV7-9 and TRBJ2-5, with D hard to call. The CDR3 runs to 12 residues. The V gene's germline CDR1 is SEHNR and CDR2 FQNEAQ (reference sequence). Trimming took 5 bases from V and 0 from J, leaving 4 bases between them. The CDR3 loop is CASSHNQETQYF. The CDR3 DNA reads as TGTGCCAGCAGCCACAACCAAGAGACCCAGTACTTC.

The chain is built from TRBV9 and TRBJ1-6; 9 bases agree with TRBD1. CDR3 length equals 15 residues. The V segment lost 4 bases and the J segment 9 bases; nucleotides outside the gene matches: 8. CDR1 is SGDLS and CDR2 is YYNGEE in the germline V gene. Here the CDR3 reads CASSTGQGGTSPLHF. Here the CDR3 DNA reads TGTGCCAGCAGCACGGGACAGGGCGGCACTTCACCCCTCCACTTT.